The 2 T cell receptor beta chains reported below all come from one sample, sequenced in a study of blood T cells in healthy people across ages. Through a sample-barcoded 5' primer and a J-beta primer mix, a second PCR was run for roughly 7 to 11 cycles. TCRdb re-analysed the 5' RACE reads in MiXCR, keeping a single row per CDR3 protein. The data show about 1.6 million distinct CDR3 sequences, 30% to 40% seen once. What was sequenced was blood. The receptors come from a woman in her 30s in good health.

J is TRBJ2-5 and V is TRBV7-2; maybe TRBD2 (5 bases). The CDR3 consists of 14 residues. Trimming removed 3 bases at V and 5 bases at J, with 13 bases between. From germline, CDR1 is SGHTA and CDR2 FQGNSA. CDR3 DNA: TGTGCCAGCAGCTTCCAAGGTTCGGGGGAGACCCAGTACTTC. It codes for CASSFQGSGETQYF.

This clonotype has a single count. The chain is built from TRBV14 and TRBJ2-1; no clear D. The germline V and J ends were trimmed by 4 bases and 10 bases, with 11 bases remaining between them. Germline CDR1 reads SGHDN; CDR2 reads FVKESK. This CDR3 is 12 amino acids long. CDR3 sequence: CASSLRSSEQFF. CDR3 coding DNA: TGTGCCAGCAGCCTCAGGAGCTCCGAGCAGTTCTTC.